This T cell receptor (beta chain) was sequenced in a study of cytotoxic CD8 clonotypes in ibrutinib-treated CLL. Repertoires were generated with immunoSEQ multiplex PCR, while TCRdb's copy carries only in-frame clones and drops some. This table has roughly 220,000 clones, just under 80% appearing once. Study observations and caveats: Baseline clonality exceeded age-matched healthy donors and tracked circulating CD8+ T-cell counts. Higher clonality was seen at ibrutinib response and a return toward baseline at progression.

CDR3 length: 14 amino acids. In germline, CDR1 is MNHNY, CDR2 SVGAGI (reference sequence). V was shortened by 0 bases and J by 2 bases, with 8 bases between the two germline ends. As to this clone: No antigen is known for it.

This sequence originates from a human donor with chronic lymphocytic leukemia. This chain uses TRBV6-6 with TRBJ2-7; possible D gene TRBD2, 6 bases. The sample here was PBMCs, taken after 12 months of ibrutinib treatment. Here the CDR3 DNA reads TGTGCCAGCAGTTACTCGACTAGTACCTACGAGCAGTACTTC. As protein: CASSYSTSTYEQYF.